This entry concerns a single T cell receptor beta chain. Its antigen is not known. TCR libraries were built from about 500 ng of total RNA by linear amplification. How the authors handled the data: From roughly 5 healthy donors, almost 80,000 rearranged TCR alpha transcripts were sequenced. TCRdb fed the reads into MiXCR, producing one record per CDR3 protein. The V and J calls reflect TCRdb's pipeline rather than the authors' work. The sample records about 180,000 distinct CDR3 sequences, about 74% being singletons. The germline gives CDR1 SNHLY, CDR2 FYNNEI. The CDR3 contains 13 residues. The ends were cut back, 2 bases at V and 3 bases at J, with 7 bases in the middle. This sample is drawn from a study of healthy donors' naive CD4 and CD8 T cells. Study-wide findings and caveats: Positive CDR3 charge linked to CD4+ cells, negative to CD8+ cells. Alpha and beta chains were sequenced in bulk without pairing.

The J gene is TRBJ1-2, the V gene TRBV2; D possibly corresponds to TRBD1 (5 bases). Sequencing input: naive CD4+ and CD8+ T cells sorted from blood, pooled from several donors. The TCR was taken from a pool of human donors in good health; the sample pools cells from several healthy donors. The CDR3 loop reads CASSEQQDYGYTF. DNA for the CDR3: TGTGCCAGCAGTGAACAACAGGACTATGGCTACACCTTC.